Below, 32 T cell receptor beta chains from the same sample are listed, as sequenced in a study of T cells in Graves' hyperthyroidism and ophthalmopathy. Amplification targeted TCR beta CDR3 regions from RNA transcripts. In the first-round RT-PCR of the TCR CDR3, the HTBI primer set was used. Each CDR3 protein gets one entry after TCRdb re-called the multiplex PCR reads with MiXCR. The sample has about 660,000 distinct CDR3 sequences, 45% seen once. Material for sequencing was peripheral blood or thyroid tissue (not recorded which). All receptors come from an adult man with Graves' disease, either hyperthyroidism or ophthalmopathy (not recorded which).

The chain uses TRBV12-3 or TRBV12-4 and TRBJ2-5, with 8 bases that match TRBD2. Unmatched junction bases numbered 4, after V lost 3 bases and J lost 1 base. The CDR3 is 15 residues long. CDR3 nucleotides: TGTGCCAGCAGTTTCGCGGGGGGAATCCAAGAGACCCAGTACTTC. Amino acid sequence: CASSFAGGIQETQYF.

The chain carries TRBV19 and TRBJ1-1; D may be TRBD1 (5 bases). V shed 1 base and J shed 4 bases, with 10 bases lying between them. Per the germline V gene, CDR1 is LNHDA and CDR2 is SQIVND (reference sequence). This CDR3 spans 14 amino acids. CDR3 DNA sequence: TGTGCCAGTAGTATAGGCAGAGGGGCCACTGAAGCTTTCTTT. This codes for CASSIGRGATEAFF.

The chain employs TRBV10-3 and TRBJ1-2, with D possibly matching TRBD1 (5 bases). Germline loops: CDR1 ENHRY, CDR2 SYGVKD. The V and J ends lost 2 bases and 2 bases respectively, with 15 bases between them. CDR3 length: 16 residues. The CDR3: CAISEGRRGRNYGYTF. The CDR3 DNA follows: TGTGCCATCAGTGAGGGACGTAGGGGACGGAACTATGGCTACACCTTC.

This clonotype was counted many times. This chain joins TRBV19 and TRBJ1-4; the match to TRBD1 covers 10 bases. The trim removed 6 bases at V and 5 bases at J, leaving 3 bases unmatched. Germline-derived CDR1 and CDR2 are LNHDA and SQIVND (reference sequence). The CDR3 contains 14 residues. The CDR3 protein is CASRTGGTNEKLFF. The CDR3 DNA follows: TGTGCCAGTAGGACAGGGGGCACAAATGAAAAACTGTTTTTT.

About this clonotype itself: One junction end disagrees with the germline gene, perhaps due to a read error. This chain uses TRBV7-8 with TRBJ2-6; 9 nucleotides agree with TRBD1. The CDR3 is 14 amino acids. Germline-derived CDR1 and CDR2 are SGHVS and FQNEAQ. The CDR3 DNA follows: TGTGCCAGCAGCCAATCGACAGGGGGCAACGTCCTGACTTTC. The encoded protein is CASSQSTGGNVLTF.

To note about this clonotype: A much larger clonotype is one base distant, so this may be a read error. This rearrangement joins TRBV7-7 to TRBJ2-7; 7 bases line up with TRBD1. The CDR3 extends over 15 amino acids. Germline V gene sequence: CDR1 SSHAT, CDR2 FNYEAQ (reference sequence). This chain's CDR3 is CASSLLPGGPYEQYF. CDR3 in DNA: TGTGCTAGCAGCTTACTTCCAGGGGGTCCCTACGAGCAGTACTTC.

Ten or more counts support this clonotype. J is TRBJ2-2 and V is TRBV7-6; D perhaps matches TRBD2 (6 bases). In germline, CDR1 is SGHVS, CDR2 FNYEAQ. The CDR3 extends over 17 amino acids. V lost 7 bases and J 2 bases, leaving 20 bases between the germline ends. The CDR3 is CASTPAGPAGNTGELFF. CDR3 nucleotides: TGTGCCAGCACCCCGGCAGGGCCAGCGGGCAACACCGGGGAGCTGTTTTTT.

This clonotype was counted only a few times. The chain employs TRBV14 and TRBJ2-6; a weak D match, TRBD1 (6 bases). The CDR3 is 18 amino acids. With 1 base removed from V and 0 bases from J, the gap between germline ends came to 13 bases. Per the germline V gene, CDR1 is SGHDN and CDR2 is FVKESK. CDR3 nucleotides: TGTGCCAGCAGCCAAGGACAGGAAGCGACCTCTGGGGCCAACGTCCTGACTTTC. This codes for CASSQGQEATSGANVLTF. The variable domain in full, completed from reference TRBV14 and TRBJ2-6, reads EAGVTQFPSHSVIEKGQTVTLRCDPISGHDNLYWYRRVMGKEIKFLLHFVKESKQDESGMPNNRFLAERTGGTYSTLKVQPAELEDSGVYFCASSQGQEATSGANVLTFGAGSRLTVL.

The genes are TRBV20-1 and TRBJ1-2; D perhaps matches TRBD1 (6 bases). V lost 0 bases to trimming and J lost 1 base, with 12 bases between them. The CDR3 totals 15 residues. The germline V gene encodes CDR1 DFQATT and CDR2 SNEGSKA (reference sequence). The CDR3 DNA sequence: TGCAGTGCTAGAGAGGGGACAACGATTAACTATGGCTACACCTTC. This encodes CSAREGTTINYGYTF.

The J gene is TRBJ1-1, the V gene TRBV12-5, with D hard to call. Trimming took off 1 base at V and 5 bases at J, with 8 bases between the two ends. This CDR3 is 13 amino acids long. Germline V gene sequence: CDR1 LGHNT, CDR2 FRNRAP. CDR3 sequence reads: CASGLETWTEAFF. The DNA for the CDR3 is TGTGCTAGTGGTTTGGAGACCTGGACTGAAGCTTTCTTT.

This clonotype was picked up many times. J is TRBJ2-7 and V is TRBV10-3, with 9 bases fitting TRBD1. The CDR3 is 14 residues long. The V gene's germline CDR1 is ENHRY and CDR2 SYGVKD. The ends lost 5 bases at V and 0 bases at J; junction bases unmatched: 2. In DNA form, the CDR3 reads TGTGCCATCAGTAGGACAGGGGACTCCTACGAGCAGTACTTC. Encoded protein: CAISRTGDSYEQYF.

This clonotype was observed a few times. The chain uses TRBV7-2 and TRBJ1-2, with D possibly being TRBD1 (6 bases). V was trimmed by 7 bases and J by 6 bases, leaving 18 bases between them. CDR1 is SGHTA and CDR2 is FQGNSA in the germline V gene. The CDR3 contains 14 residues. Here the CDR3 DNA reads TGTGCCAGCACCTTGACCGAGGGGGGGAATGGCTACACCTTC. Its translation: CASTLTEGGNGYTF.

Ten or more counts support this clonotype. This sequence joins TRBV5-5 and TRBJ2-5; D gene unclear. The CDR3 length is 12 residues. Per the germline V gene, CDR1 is SGHKS and CDR2 is YYEKEE (reference sequence). Trimming took off 0 bases at V and 9 bases at J, with 9 bases between the two ends. The CDR3 DNA is TGTGCCAGCAGCTTGGATCGCATCCCCCAGTACTTC. Protein product: CASSLDRIPQYF.

A remark on this clonotype: Germline is not matched at one junction end, which may reflect a read error. The chain recombines TRBV11-2 with TRBJ2-5, with D possibly matching TRBD2 (6 bases). The CDR3 loop spans 15 amino acids. CDR1 SGHAT and CDR2 FQNNGV come from the germline V gene. The CDR3 region is CASNLESSGRGTQYF. In DNA, the CDR3 is TGTGCCAGCAACTTAGAGTCGTCAGGGCGGGGGACCCAGTACTTC. Filled out from reference TRBV11-2 and TRBJ2-5, the complete variable domain reads EAGVAQSPRYKIIEKRQSVAFWCNPISGHATLYWYQQILGQGPKLLIQFQNNGVVDDSQLPKDRFSAERLKGVDSTLKIQPAKLEDSAVYLCASNLESSGRGTQYFGPGTRLLVL.

V is TRBV10-2 and J is TRBJ1-2, with TRBD1 identical over 7 bases. Losses at the gene ends were 6 bases for V and 6 bases for J; bases not matched to a gene: 16. Germline V gives CDR1 WSHSY, CDR2 SAAADI. This CDR3 comprises 16 residues. The CDR3 here is CASSPLSTGPAHGYTF. For the CDR3, the DNA is TGCGCCAGCAGCCCCCTTTCGACAGGGCCCGCCCATGGCTACACCTTC.

Ten or more counts support this clonotype. The chain has TRBV7-9 and TRBJ2-2; D ambiguous. CDR1 and CDR2 (germline): SEHNR, FQNEAQ (reference sequence). The CDR3 extends over 13 amino acids. The V and J ends lost 2 bases and 7 bases respectively, with 8 bases between them. The CDR3 spells CASSLLSVGELFF. For the CDR3, the DNA is TGTGCCAGCAGCTTACTCTCCGTCGGGGAGCTGTTTTTT.

As regards this clonotype: This may stem from a read error, because a much larger clone lies one nucleotide away. The chain employs TRBV29-1 and TRBJ1-2; possibly TRBD1 for D (5 bases). Germline V gene data show CDR1 as SQVTM and CDR2 as ANQGSEA. V dropped 5 bases and J dropped 8 bases, with 18 bases sitting between them. The length of the CDR3 is 13 residues. The CDR3 is CSVRGPDSRGYTF. CDR3 bases: TGCAGCGTTAGGGGCCCGGACTCCAGAGGCTACACCTTC.

The V call is TRBV5-1, the J call TRBJ1-1; TRBD1 matches 9 bases. Per germline, CDR1 SGHRS and CDR2 YFSETQ. The CDR3 length is 13 residues. After removal of 1 base from V and 8 bases from J, the junction contained 3 bases not matched to a gene. CDR3 sequence (DNA): TGCGCCAGCAGCTTGTCCGGGACAGGGGAAGCTTTCTTT. It specifies CASSLSGTGEAFF.

This clonotype was detected only a few times. CDR3 DNA: TGCAGTGCTAGCACTCCGGGACAGGGGGACTACGAGCAGTACTTC. Its protein product is CSASTPGQGDYEQYF. The chain has TRBV20-1 and TRBJ2-7, with TRBD1 identical over 11 bases. The CDR3 is made up of 15 amino acids. Per germline, CDR1 DFQATT and CDR2 SNEGSKA (reference sequence). Germline trimming cut 3 bases from V and 3 bases from J; bases unmatched to any gene: 7.

The chain recombines TRBV25-1 with TRBJ1-4, with 7 bases aligning to TRBD1. In germline, CDR1 is MGHDK, CDR2 SYGVNS. The CDR3 totals 14 residues. V lost 8 bases, J lost 8 bases, and 11 bases stayed unmatched. CDR3 nucleotides: TGTGCCAGCCCCCGACAGGGAGGGAGGGAAAAACTGTTTTTT. Translating it yields CASPRQGGREKLFF.

This clonotype was counted a few times. This chain links TRBV20-1 with TRBJ2-2; TRBD2 aligns across 9 bases. This CDR3 has 15 amino acids. Per germline, CDR1 DFQATT and CDR2 SNEGSKA (reference sequence). J gave up 5 bases and V 3 bases, and 7 bases lay outside the gene matches. The CDR3 here is CSASFLAGRTGELFF. CDR3 coding DNA: TGCAGTGCTAGTTTCCTAGCGGGGCGTACCGGGGAGCTGTTTTTT.

Ten or more counts support this clonotype. The rearrangement uses TRBV6-5 and TRBJ1-2; weak D call: TRBD1 (5 bases). Germline V gene sequence: CDR1 MNHEY, CDR2 SVGAGI. The CDR3 spans 14 residues. With 10 bases removed from V and 2 bases from J, the gap between germline ends came to 17 bases. The CDR3 reads CANVRSRGNYGYTF. The CDR3 nucleotides read TGTGCCAACGTGAGATCTAGGGGAAACTATGGCTACACCTTC.

This clonotype counts as medium-sized. V and J are TRBV7-9 and TRBJ2-7; TRBD1 is a possible D gene (5 bases). V dropped 5 bases and J dropped 4 bases, with 18 bases sitting between them. Germline CDR1 SEHNR, CDR2 FQNEAQ (reference sequence). The CDR3 sequence is 15 residues long. The CDR3 reads CASSLGVERDYEQYF. As DNA, the CDR3 is TGTGCCAGCAGCCTAGGGGTAGAGAGAGATTACGAGCAGTACTTC.

V is TRBV12-3 or TRBV12-4 and J is TRBJ1-2; no firm D call. The V gene lost 0 bases and the J gene lost 2 bases, with 10 bases spanning the gap. This CDR3 region has 15 residues. The CDR3 spells CASSLASTVNYGYTF. The CDR3 nucleotides read TGTGCCAGCAGTTTAGCGAGTACAGTCAACTATGGCTACACCTTC.

Details on this clonotype: It may be a read error: a sequence one base away is much more abundant. This chain uses TRBV29-1 with TRBJ2-7; D could derive from TRBD1 or TRBD2 (5 bases each). V lost 7 bases, J lost 9 bases, and 22 bases lay in between. Germline V gives CDR1 SQVTM, CDR2 ANQGSEA. The CDR3 length is 13 residues. In DNA, the CDR3 is TGCAGCGCCGGCTCAGGGCAGGGCAGCGGGCAGTACTTC. This codes for CSAGSGQGSGQYF.

The chain has TRBV2 and TRBJ1-2; 10 positions match TRBD1. After removal of 8 bases from V and 8 bases from J, the junction contained 11 bases not matched to a gene. Germline CDR1 reads SNHLY; CDR2 reads FYNNEI. The CDR3 has 14 residues. CDR3 DNA sequence: TGTGCCAGCCAGGGACAGGGGAGTGAATTCGGCTACACCTTC. Amino acid sequence: CASQGQGSEFGYTF.

This clonotype came up once. The genes are TRBV10-3 and TRBJ1-6; TRBD1 aligns across 7 bases. V trimming: 3 bases; J trimming: 10 bases; junction bases outside the gene matches: 6. CDR1 and CDR2 from the germline V gene are ENHRY and SYGVKD. This CDR3 has 14 residues. The CDR3: CAISDGQAGSPLHF. The DNA for the CDR3 is TGTGCCATCAGTGACGGACAGGCGGGCTCACCCCTCCACTTT.

This clonotype was counted a few times. This chain connects TRBV12-3 or TRBV12-4 to TRBJ1-1; D is ambiguous. This CDR3 contains 15 residues. V was cut by 6 bases and J by 4 bases, with 18 bases left in between. Here the CDR3 reads CASSRVAGVGTEAFF. The CDR3 coding sequence is TGTGCCAGCAGCCGGGTGGCTGGGGTGGGCACTGAAGCTTTCTTT.

The rearrangement uses TRBV28 and TRBJ1-6, with D maybe TRBD1 (5 bases). CDR1 and CDR2 from the germline V gene are MDHEN and SYDVKM. CDR3 length: 13 residues. The V end lost 8 bases, the J end lost 6 bases, and 11 bases lay between the germline ends. CDR3 DNA sequence: TGTGCCAGCCAGGGCGAGGGTAATTCACCCCTCCACTTT. Translating gives CASQGEGNSPLHF.

This CDR3 is CASSAQAGYGYTF. CDR3 nucleotide sequence: TGTGCCAGCAGCGCACAGGCAGGTTATGGCTACACCTTC. The chain couples TRBV7-9 to TRBJ1-2; possibly TRBD1 for D (5 bases). This CDR3 region has 13 residues. Looked up from germline, CDR1 is SEHNR and CDR2 is FQNEAQ (reference sequence). V was trimmed by 5 bases and J by 5 bases, leaving 12 bases between them.

This clonotype was counted ten times or more. This chain joins TRBV12-3 or TRBV12-4 and TRBJ1-6, with D unclear. V lost 2 bases and J lost 6, with 8 bases in between. The CDR3 runs 14 residues. The CDR3 coding sequence is TGTGCCAGCAGTTTACGGCAGACTAATTCACCCCTCCACTTT. It codes for CASSLRQTNSPLHF.

Remarks on this clonotype: One end of the junction varies from germline; a read error may be responsible. CDR3 region: CASSFRDRGSEQYF. The CDR3 region has the DNA TGCGCCAGCAGCTTCCGGGACAGGGGGAGCGAGCAGTACTTC. The V call is TRBV7-9, the J call TRBJ2-7; 11 bases align to TRBD1. The CDR3 is made up of 14 amino acids. Germline lookup yields CDR1 SEHNR and CDR2 FQNEAQ (reference sequence).